The 26 T cell receptor beta chains below were found in one sample sequenced in a study of yellow fever vaccine responses in identical twins. TCRdb ran MiXCR on the RT-PCR reads and lists one entry per CDR3 protein. The repertoire includes roughly 2,000 distinct CDR3 sequences, roughly 80% of them detected once, and about 6% sits in the top ten. This specimen consisted of T cells from blood (PBMCs), unsorted or a sorted subset (not recorded which), obtained before or after yellow fever vaccination (not recorded which). The receptors originated from a young woman who received the yellow fever vaccine.

The chain joins TRBV7-3 to TRBJ1-4, with 10 nucleotides matching TRBD1. V lost 1 base and J lost 0; bases outside the gene matches: 5. CDR1 is SGHTA and CDR2 is FQGTGA in the germline V gene. The CDR3 totals 18 residues. CDR3 sequence (DNA): TGTGCCAGCAGCTTAAGGGACAGGGGATACACAACTAATGAAAAACTGTTTTTT. This gives the protein CASSLRDRGYTTNEKLFF.

The chain couples TRBV7-6 to TRBJ2-3, with D possibly being TRBD2 (6 bases). The CDR3 is made up of 15 amino acids. V lost 2 bases and J 4 bases, leaving 13 bases between the germline ends. The germline V gene encodes CDR1 SGHVS and CDR2 FNYEAQ. CDR3 coding DNA: TGTGCCAGCAGCTTACTAGCGAGGGAGGCAGATACGCAGTATTTT. Amino acid sequence: CASSLLAREADTQYF.

The chain links TRBV29-1 to TRBJ2-5; possibly TRBD1 for D (5 bases). The CDR3 contains 12 residues. Germline V gene data show CDR1 as SQVTM and CDR2 as ANQGSEA. V was pared by 3 bases and J by 2 bases, with 7 bases between. CDR3 residues: CSVEPGQETQYF. The CDR3 nucleotides are TGCAGCGTTGAGCCAGGGCAAGAGACCCAGTACTTC. Full variable domain (remainder filled in from reference TRBV29-1 and TRBJ2-5): SAVISQKPSRDICQRGTSLTIQCQVDSQVTMMFWYRQQPGQSLTLIATANQGSEATYESGFVIDKFPISRPNLTFSTLTVSNMSPEDSSIYLCSVEPGQETQYFGPGTRLLVL.

V is TRBV7-9 and J is TRBJ1-2; D perhaps matches TRBD1 (5 bases). This CDR3 contains 15 residues. The ends were cut back, 5 bases at V and 4 bases at J, with 17 bases in the middle. In germline, CDR1 is SEHNR, CDR2 FQNEAQ (reference sequence). CDR3 region: CASSLLNPGTYGYTF. In DNA form, the CDR3 reads TGTGCCAGCAGCCTACTGAACCCCGGGACCTATGGCTACACCTTC.

The chain combines TRBV23-1 with TRBJ2-7, with a possible D match to TRBD1 (5 bases). TRBV23-1 is an ORF; its function is uncertain. CDR3 length equals 15 residues. V lost 4 bases and J lost 0, with 13 bases in between. This CDR3 is CASSPRAGYSYEQYV. Written as DNA, the CDR3 is TGCGCCAGCAGTCCTCGGGCAGGGTACTCCTACGAGCAGTACGTC.

This clonotype appeared a single time. The CDR3 region is CASSPRTGTSGGYTF. CDR3 DNA: TGTGCCAGCAGCCCACGTACAGGGACTTCGGGAGGCTACACCTTC. The chain links TRBV7-6 to TRBJ1-2, with D tentatively TRBD1 (6 bases). Germline V lookup: CDR1 SGHVS, CDR2 FNYEAQ. The CDR3 has 15 amino acids. Between the trimmed V and J ends, which lost 5 bases and 8 bases, there was a span of 21 bases.

The V call is TRBV4-1, the J call TRBJ2-3, with no clear D. The CDR3 is 13 amino acids. Trimming pared 2 bases from V and 4 bases from J, leaving 7 bases between. Per germline, CDR1 MGHRA and CDR2 YSYEKL. CDR3 DNA: TGCGCCAGCAGCCAATCTGGGGCAGATACGCAGTATTTT. Translation gives CASSQSGADTQYF.

This chain connects TRBV11-3 to TRBJ2-3; the D is unclear. The germline V gene has CDR1 SGHNT and CDR2 YENEEA. This CDR3 comprises 13 residues. Trimming took 1 base from V and 2 from J, leaving 4 bases between them. The CDR3 nucleotides are TGTGCCAGCAGCTTAGGGTACACAGATACGCAGTATTTT. Amino acids: CASSLGYTDTQYF.

The chain recombines TRBV11-3 with TRBJ1-6; TRBD1 matches 7 bases. Germline values: CDR1 SGHNT, CDR2 YENEEA. The CDR3 has 16 amino acids. Trimming cost V 5 bases and J 2 bases; bases outside gene matches: 6. The CDR3 nucleotides are TGTGCCAGCAGCCCTCGGGACAGAACCTATAATTCACCCCTCCACTTT. Protein: CASSPRDRTYNSPLHF.

The chain carries TRBV25-1 and TRBJ2-7, with 10 bases identical to TRBD1. The germline V gene has CDR1 MGHDK and CDR2 SYGVNS. This CDR3 is built from 13 residues. The trim removed 4 bases at V and 5 bases at J, leaving 2 bases unmatched. The CDR3 reads CASSGQGANEQYF. In DNA, the CDR3 is TGTGCCAGCAGTGGACAGGGGGCCAACGAGCAGTACTTC.

This rearrangement joins TRBV11-1 to TRBJ1-2, with 9 bases lining up with TRBD1. Germline V lookup: CDR1 SGHAT, CDR2 FQDESV (reference sequence). The CDR3 has 15 residues. Trimming at V came to 3 bases and at J to 6 bases, leaving 8 bases not matched to a gene. For the CDR3, the DNA is TGTGCCAGCAGCTTTTCGGACAGGGGCGGAGATGGCTACACCTTC. Protein sequence: CASSFSDRGGDGYTF.

V gene TRBV5-4 combines with J gene TRBJ1-5, with no clear D. CDR3 size: 13 residues. In germline, CDR1 is SGHNT, CDR2 YYREEE (reference sequence). Trimming left V 1 base short and J 4 bases short, with 6 bases between. CDR3 sequence reads: CASSLFLNQPQHF. The CDR3 region has the DNA TGTGCCAGCAGCTTGTTCTTAAATCAGCCCCAGCATTTT.

The rearrangement links TRBV11-1 to TRBJ2-5; 7 bases are a match to TRBD1. With 6 bases clipped from V and 4 bases from J, the junction kept 8 bases outside the gene matches. Germline loops: CDR1 SGHAT, CDR2 FQDESV (reference sequence). This CDR3 has 14 amino acids. In nucleotides, the CDR3 is TGTGCCAGCAGAGCCGACACAGGGGTAGAGACCCAGTACTTC. This gives the protein CASRADTGVETQYF.

This clonotype was counted a few times. The chain couples TRBV2 to TRBJ2-7; D not certain. There are 13 residues in the CDR3. V lost 7 bases, J lost 0 bases, and 10 bases lay in between. Germline values: CDR1 SNHLY, CDR2 FYNNEI. DNA of the CDR3: TGTGCCAGCACGCAGGCCGACTCCTACGAGCAGTACTTC. Translated, it gives CASTQADSYEQYF.

The chain employs TRBV15 and TRBJ2-1, with D unresolved. The germline gives CDR1 LNHNV, CDR2 YYDKDF (reference sequence). V was pared by 5 bases and J by 6 bases, with 8 bases between. CDR3 length: 12 residues. The CDR3 DNA reads TGTGCCACCAGCGAAAACGGCAATGAGCAGTTCTTC. This codes for CATSENGNEQFF.

This clonotype was seen a single time. The chain joins TRBV29-1 to TRBJ2-3; a possible D gene is TRBD2 (5 bases). The V gene lost 3 bases and the J gene lost 4 bases, with 11 bases spanning the gap. Germline loops: CDR1 SQVTM, CDR2 ANQGSEA. CDR3 length: 13 amino acids. CDR3 region: CSVDSAPSDTQYF. The CDR3 DNA reads as TGCAGCGTTGATAGCGCGCCGTCAGATACGCAGTATTTT.

V and J are TRBV4-2 and TRBJ1-2, with D hard to call. Trimming took 0 bases from V and 4 from J, leaving 9 bases between them. Germline values: CDR1 LGHNA, CDR2 YNFKEQ. The CDR3 consists of 14 residues. CDR3 sequence reads: CASSQDGISYGYTF. For the CDR3, the DNA is TGTGCCAGCAGCCAAGACGGAATAAGCTATGGCTACACCTTC.

This clonotype was found once. The chain carries TRBV7-9 and TRBJ2-1, with 8 bases lining up with TRBD2. V dropped 3 bases and J dropped 3; count of bases not matched to a gene: 1. The germline gives CDR1 SEHNR, CDR2 FQNEAQ (reference sequence). The CDR3 contains 14 residues. The CDR3 sequence is CASSFGTSYNEQFF. The DNA for the CDR3 is TGTGCCAGCAGCTTCGGGACTAGCTACAATGAGCAGTTCTTC. The full variable domain, its missing parts supplied by reference TRBV7-9 and TRBJ2-1, is DTGVSQNPRHKITKRGQNVTFRCDPISEHNRLYWYRQTLGQGPEFLTYFQNEAQLEKSRLLSDRFSAERPKGSFSTLEIQRTEQGDSAMYLCASSFGTSYNEQFFGPGTRLTVL.

The chain has TRBV2 and TRBJ1-6, with D hard to call. V was trimmed by 8 bases and J by 2 bases, leaving 13 bases between them. The CDR3 spans 15 residues. From germline, CDR1 is SNHLY and CDR2 FYNNEI. In nucleotides, the CDR3 is TGTGCCAGCGGAAGCAGCCTTACCTATAATTCACCCCTCCACTTT. It encodes CASGSSLTYNSPLHF.

J is TRBJ2-5 and V is TRBV29-1, with D possibly TRBD2 on 5 matching bases. The CDR3 consists of 12 residues. Looked up from germline, CDR1 is SQVTM and CDR2 is ANQGSEA. V lost 2 bases and J 5 bases, leaving 9 bases between the germline ends. The CDR3 region is CSVERTGETQYF. CDR3 bases: TGCAGCGTTGAAAGGACGGGGGAGACCCAGTACTTC.

This sequence joins TRBV5-1 and TRBJ2-1; D is undetermined. The CDR3 is 14 amino acids. Germline loops: CDR1 SGHRS, CDR2 YFSETQ. Trimming shortened V by 4 bases and J by 6 bases, and 14 bases separated the two germline ends. This CDR3 reads CASSRARGSNEQFF. CDR3 nucleotides: TGCGCCAGCAGCCGTGCCCGAGGTAGCAATGAGCAGTTCTTC.

In this sample, this clonotype turned up a few times. The CDR3 reads CASSGGQIAPGEQFF. CDR3 in DNA: TGTGCCAGCAGTGGAGGCCAGATAGCGCCGGGGGAGCAGTTCTTC. The chain carries TRBV2 and TRBJ2-1, with D possibly being TRBD2 (5 bases). This CDR3 has 15 amino acids. The germline V gene encodes CDR1 SNHLY and CDR2 FYNNEI. V was cut by 4 bases and J by 10 bases, with 20 bases left in between.

DNA of the CDR3: TGCAGTGCTAGCGAACTAGCGGGTCTCAATGAGCAGTTCTTC. Translation: CSASELAGLNEQFF. The J gene is TRBJ2-1, the V gene TRBV20-1; 9 bases agree with TRBD2. The V gene end was trimmed by 3 bases and the J gene end by 6 bases; junction bases not matched to a gene: 6. This CDR3 is 14 amino acids long. Germline V gives CDR1 DFQATT, CDR2 SNEGSKA (reference sequence).

This clonotype was counted a few times. This chain uses TRBV29-1 with TRBJ1-2; D is undetermined. Germline assignment: CDR1 SQVTM and CDR2 ANQGSEA. The CDR3 loop spans 12 amino acids. Between the trimmed V and J ends, which lost 7 bases and 6 bases, there was a span of 15 bases. The CDR3 protein is CSGLGSGDGYTF. DNA for the CDR3: TGCAGCGGGTTGGGGTCTGGCGATGGCTACACCTTC.

This clonotype came up a few times. The genes are TRBV7-6 and TRBJ2-2; 14 bases fit TRBD2. Looked up from germline, CDR1 is SGHVS and CDR2 is FNYEAQ. This CDR3 contains 19 residues. V lost 1 base and J lost 6; bases outside the gene matches: 10. CDR3 bases: TGTGCCAGCAGCTTAGGGACTAGCGGGAGGCTTCACGCGGCCGGGGAGCTGTTTTTT. It yields the protein CASSLGTSGRLHAAGELFF.

This clonotype has just a few counts. V usage is TRBV13 and J usage is TRBJ1-5; D unresolved. The V end lost 5 bases, the J end lost 2 bases, and 7 bases lay between the germline ends. CDR3 size: 13 residues. The germline CDR1 and CDR2 sequences are PRHDT and FYEKMQ (reference sequence). The CDR3 sequence is CASSPRGNQPQHF. DNA of the CDR3: TGTGCCAGCAGCCCCCGGGGCAATCAGCCCCAGCATTTT.